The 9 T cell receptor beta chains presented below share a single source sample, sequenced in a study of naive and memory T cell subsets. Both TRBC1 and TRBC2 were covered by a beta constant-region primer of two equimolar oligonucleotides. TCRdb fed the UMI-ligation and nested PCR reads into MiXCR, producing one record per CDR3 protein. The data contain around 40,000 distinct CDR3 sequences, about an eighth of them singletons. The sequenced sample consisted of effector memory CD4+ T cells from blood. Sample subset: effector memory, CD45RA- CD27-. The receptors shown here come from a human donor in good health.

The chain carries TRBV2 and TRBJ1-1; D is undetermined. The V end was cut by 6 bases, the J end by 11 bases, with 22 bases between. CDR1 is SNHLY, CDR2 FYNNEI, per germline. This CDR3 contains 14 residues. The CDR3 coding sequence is TGTGCCAGCAGCCAAAGCCGCCAGGCCCGTGGGGCTTTCTTT. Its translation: CASSQSRQARGAFF.

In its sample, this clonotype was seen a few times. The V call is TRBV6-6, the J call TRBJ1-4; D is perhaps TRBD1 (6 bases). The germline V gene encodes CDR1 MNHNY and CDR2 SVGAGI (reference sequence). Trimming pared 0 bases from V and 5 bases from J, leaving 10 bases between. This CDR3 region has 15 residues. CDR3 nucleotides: TGTGCCAGCAGTTACTCGGGGGCGCCCAATGAAAAACTGTTTTTT. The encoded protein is CASSYSGAPNEKLFF.

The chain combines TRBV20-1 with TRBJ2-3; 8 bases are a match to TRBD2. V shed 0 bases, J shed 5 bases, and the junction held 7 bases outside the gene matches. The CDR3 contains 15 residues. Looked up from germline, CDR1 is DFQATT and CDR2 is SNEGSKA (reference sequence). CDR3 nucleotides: TGCAGTGCTAGAGATACTAGCGGTAGCGGAGATACGCAGTATTTT. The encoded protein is CSARDTSGSGDTQYF.

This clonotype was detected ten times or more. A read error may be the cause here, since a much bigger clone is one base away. This CDR3 is CAGASTGVAARTQYF. The CDR3 DNA reads TGTGCCGGCGCTTCGACAGGGGTGGCAGCAAGGACCCAGTACTTC. The chain uses TRBV7-9 and TRBJ2-5; 8 bases line up with TRBD1. Trimming removed 11 bases from V and 7 bases from J; junction bases left unmatched: 18. The length of the CDR3 is 15 residues. Germline assignment: CDR1 SEHNR and CDR2 FQNEAQ (reference sequence).

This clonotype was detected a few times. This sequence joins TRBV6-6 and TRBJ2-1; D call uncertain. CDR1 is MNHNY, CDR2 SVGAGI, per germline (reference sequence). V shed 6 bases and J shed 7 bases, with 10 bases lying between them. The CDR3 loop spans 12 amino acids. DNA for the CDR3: TGTGCCAGCAGCCCCGGACGAAATGAGCAGTTCTTC. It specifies CASSPGRNEQFF.

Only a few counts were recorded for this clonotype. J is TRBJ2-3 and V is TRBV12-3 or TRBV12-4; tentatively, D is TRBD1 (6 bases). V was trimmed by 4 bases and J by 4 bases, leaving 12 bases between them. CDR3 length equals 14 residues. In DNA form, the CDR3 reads TGTGCCAGCAGTTCCGACAGGCCCGCAGATACGCAGTATTTT. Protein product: CASSSDRPADTQYF.

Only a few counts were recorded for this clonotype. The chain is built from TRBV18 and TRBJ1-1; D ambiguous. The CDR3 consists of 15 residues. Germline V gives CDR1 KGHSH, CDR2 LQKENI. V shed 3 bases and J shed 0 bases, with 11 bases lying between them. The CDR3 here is CASSPSPQMNTEAFF. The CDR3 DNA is TGTGCCAGCTCACCTTCGCCACAAATGAACACTGAAGCTTTCTTT.

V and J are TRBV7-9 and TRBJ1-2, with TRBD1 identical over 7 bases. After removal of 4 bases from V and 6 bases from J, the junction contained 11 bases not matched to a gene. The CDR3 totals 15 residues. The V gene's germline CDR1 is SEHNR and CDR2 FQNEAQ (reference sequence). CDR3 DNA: TGTGCCAGCAGCTCCACTTTCGGACAGGATAATGGCTACACCTTC. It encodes CASSSTFGQDNGYTF.

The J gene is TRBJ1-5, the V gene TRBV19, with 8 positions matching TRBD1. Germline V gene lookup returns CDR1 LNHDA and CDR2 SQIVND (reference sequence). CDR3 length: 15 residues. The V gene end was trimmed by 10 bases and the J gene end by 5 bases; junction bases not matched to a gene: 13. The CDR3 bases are TGTGCCACTAAGAAGCAGGGGGCGCATGATCAGCCCCAGCATTTT. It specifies CATKKQGAHDQPQHF.